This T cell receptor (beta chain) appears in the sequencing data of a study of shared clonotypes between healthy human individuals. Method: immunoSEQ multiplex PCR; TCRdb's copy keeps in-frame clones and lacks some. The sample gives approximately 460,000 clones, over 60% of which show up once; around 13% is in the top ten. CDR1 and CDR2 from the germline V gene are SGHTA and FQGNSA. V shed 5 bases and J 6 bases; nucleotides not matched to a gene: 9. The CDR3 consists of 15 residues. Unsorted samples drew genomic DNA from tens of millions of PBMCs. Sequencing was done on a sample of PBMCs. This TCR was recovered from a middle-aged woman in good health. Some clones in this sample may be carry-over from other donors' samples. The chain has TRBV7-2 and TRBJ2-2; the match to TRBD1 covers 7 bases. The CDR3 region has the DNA TGTGCCAGCAGCCCCCGGACAGGAATCGCCGGGGAGCTGTTTTTT. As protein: CASSPRTGIAGELFF.